The 22 T cell receptor beta chains below were found in one sample sequenced in a study of cytomegalovirus exposure and HLA in healthy donors. Primers included in the PCR were 60 Vbeta and 13 Jbeta primers. TCRdb's table, derived via immunoSEQ multiplex PCR, lists solely in-frame clones and lacks some. This sample carries under 200,000 clones, around 78% of them seen once, and the ten largest clones take about 1.9%. What was sequenced was PBMCs. These receptors were obtained from a woman in her thirties in good health and CMV-seropositive.

The chain joins TRBV28 to TRBJ1-1; TRBD1 might be the D (6 bases). This CDR3 contains 13 residues. Germline CDR1 MDHEN, CDR2 SYDVKM. Trimming took 6 bases from V and 4 from J, leaving 12 bases between them. The CDR3 reads CASSSGHSTEAFF. CDR3 sequence (DNA): TGTGCCAGCAGCTCGGGACACTCCACTGAAGCTTTCTTT.

This chain connects TRBV27 to TRBJ1-5, with D uncertain. CDR1 and CDR2 from the germline V gene are MNHEY and SMNVEV (reference sequence). V was trimmed by 2 bases and J by 3 bases, leaving 8 bases between them. This CDR3 is built from 14 residues. The chain's CDR3 is CASSLAGSNQPQHF. DNA for the CDR3: TGTGCCAGCAGTTTAGCGGGGTCCAATCAGCCCCAGCATTTT.

This clone was recorded only once. The V call is TRBV5-1, the J call TRBJ2-1; 10 nucleotides line up with TRBD1. This CDR3 has 15 residues. Germline V gives CDR1 SGHRS, CDR2 YFSETQ. V gave up 3 bases and J gave up 8 bases; unmatched junction bases: 8. CDR3 protein: CASSYLAGTGDEQFF. The CDR3 bases are TGCGCCAGCAGCTACCTAGCCGGGACAGGGGATGAGCAGTTCTTC.

The J gene is TRBJ2-5, the V gene TRBV9; TRBD1 matches at 8 bases. J was trimmed by 4 bases and V by 0 bases; bases with no gene match: 5. This CDR3 contains 15 residues. Germline CDR1 is SGDLS and CDR2 is YYNGEE. CDR3 protein: CASSVGQGAGETQYF. CDR3 sequence (DNA): TGTGCCAGCAGCGTAGGCCAGGGGGCGGGAGAGACCCAGTACTTC.

The gene calls are TRBV18 and TRBJ2-3; 13 nucleotides align to TRBD2. V dropped 0 bases and J dropped 5; count of bases not matched to a gene: 2. Germline lookup yields CDR1 KGHSH and CDR2 LQKENI. The CDR3 contains 16 residues. The CDR3 DNA follows: TGTGCCAGCTCACCACCGACTAGCGGGGGGTTAGATACGCAGTATTTT. This codes for CASSPPTSGGLDTQYF.

The V gene is TRBV6-1, the J gene TRBJ1-3; 7 bases map to TRBD1. V lost 1 base and J lost 1; bases outside the gene matches: 10. Germline CDR1 MNHNS, CDR2 SASEGT. The CDR3 is 18 amino acids. Here the CDR3 DNA reads TGTGCCAGCAGTGAAGGTTGGGGAGCAGGGGGATCTGGAAACACCATATATTTT. Amino acids: CASSEGWGAGGSGNTIYF.

The chain employs TRBV5-8 and TRBJ2-3; 14 bases match TRBD2. The CDR3 consists of 17 residues. Germline CDR1 is SGHTS and CDR2 is YDEGEE. The V and J ends lost 4 bases and 5 bases, in that order; junction bases with no gene match: 9. Written as DNA, the CDR3 is TGTGCCAGCAGCCTTCGACTAGCGGGGGGGCGTGGAGATACGCAGTATTTT. It encodes CASSLRLAGGRGDTQYF.

This chain links TRBV4-3 with TRBJ1-1; D possibly corresponds to TRBD1 (5 bases). Trimming cost V 0 bases and J 12 bases, with 14 bases left between them. The CDR3 runs to 13 residues. Germline CDR1 LGHNA, CDR2 YSLEER. As DNA, the CDR3 is TGCGCCAGCAGCCAAGACAAGGGCAGGGCGACTTTCTTT. This codes for CASSQDKGRATFF.

This chain links TRBV19 with TRBJ1-5, with D possibly being TRBD1 (6 bases). The length of the CDR3 is 13 residues. V shed 5 bases and J shed 5 bases, with 10 bases lying between them. Germline lookup yields CDR1 LNHDA and CDR2 SQIVND (reference sequence). The CDR3 nucleotides read TGTGCCAGTAGTGGCAGGGGCGATCAGCCCCAGCATTTT. Its translation: CASSGRGDQPQHF.

The gene calls are TRBV10-1 and TRBJ2-1, with D possibly being TRBD2 (5 bases). The V gene's germline CDR1 is WNHNN and CDR2 SYGVQD (reference sequence). Trimming stripped 3 bases from V and 0 bases from J, with 12 bases between. The CDR3 runs 16 residues. CDR3 in amino acids: CASSDLGAPSYNEQFF. In nucleotides, the CDR3 is TGCGCCAGCAGTGATTTGGGAGCCCCCTCCTACAATGAGCAGTTCTTC.

This clone has just a few counts. The chain joins TRBV2 to TRBJ2-6, with 7 bases that match TRBD2. The CDR3 length is 17 residues. The J segment lost 2 bases and the V segment lost 4 bases, leaving 8 bases of the junction unmatched. CDR1 and CDR2 (germline): SNHLY, FYNNEI. CDR3 in amino acids: CASSASGGETGANVLTF. The CDR3 DNA sequence: TGTGCCAGCAGTGCTTCTGGGGGGGAGACTGGGGCCAACGTCCTGACTTTC.

The V gene is TRBV5-1, the J gene TRBJ2-1; 9 bases match TRBD2. Germline loops: CDR1 SGHRS, CDR2 YFSETQ. The V and J ends lost 0 bases and 8 bases, in that order; junction bases with no gene match: 9. This CDR3 is 16 amino acids long. CDR3 protein: CASSLGAGGPGDEQFF. The CDR3 coding sequence is TGCGCCAGCAGCTTGGGGGCGGGAGGGCCGGGAGATGAGCAGTTCTTC.

This clone has a handful of counts. This chain links TRBV30 with TRBJ2-5, with 10 bases fitting TRBD2. J lost 9 bases, V lost 2 bases, and 9 bases had no gene match. Germline V gives CDR1 GTSNPN, CDR2 SVGIG (reference sequence). The CDR3 is 14 amino acids. In nucleotides, the CDR3 is TGTGCCTGGAGTTCGCTAGCGGGAGCGGAGGCCCAGTACTTC. Translation: CAWSSLAGAEAQYF. The variable domain in full, with the rest retrieved from reference TRBV30 and TRBJ2-5, is SQTIHQWPATLVQPVGSPLSLECTVEGTSNPNLYWYRQAAGRGLQLLFYSVGIGQISSEVPQNLSASRPQDRQFILSSKKLLLSDSGFYLCAWSSLAGAEAQYFGPGTRLLVL.

V is TRBV28 and J is TRBJ2-5; TRBD1 matches 12 bases. The J call may be in error: the DNA end matches TRBJ2-7 better. Germline assignment: CDR1 MDHEN and CDR2 SYDVKM. CDR3 length: 15 amino acids. For the CDR3, the DNA is TGTGCCAGCAGTCCCTCCGGGACAGGGGGCCGCGAGCAGTACTTC. Translated: CASSPSGTGGREQYF.

The rearrangement links TRBV9 to TRBJ2-3, with D uncertain. Trimming took 4 bases from V and 2 from J, leaving 11 bases between them. The V gene's germline CDR1 is SGDLS and CDR2 YYNGEE. The CDR3 runs to 14 residues. CDR3 protein: CASSPRSNTDTQYF. The CDR3 DNA follows: TGTGCCAGCAGCCCCCGGTCAAACACAGATACGCAGTATTTT.

This clone was detected a few times. V gene TRBV25-1 combines with J gene TRBJ2-1, with D possibly being TRBD1 (5 bases). Germline V lookup: CDR1 MGHDK, CDR2 SYGVNS. The CDR3 totals 13 residues. Trimming took 3 bases from V and 12 from J, leaving 15 bases between them. CDR3 amino acids: CASSDRQGTAQFF. CDR3 DNA: TGTGCCAGCAGTGACCGCCAGGGAACGGCGCAGTTCTTC.

The chain has TRBV28 and TRBJ2-7; D may be TRBD1 (6 bases). V was clipped by 2 bases and J by 7 bases, with 21 bases between them. In germline, CDR1 is MDHEN, CDR2 SYDVKM. This CDR3 region has 16 residues. The CDR3 protein is CASSLAAARGTREQYF. CDR3 DNA: TGTGCCAGCAGTTTAGCAGCGGCTAGGGGGACGCGGGAGCAGTACTTC.

The chain has TRBV4-2 and TRBJ2-5; tentative D call: TRBD2 (6 bases). The DNA end is a closer match to TRBJ2-7, so the J assignment may be wrong. Germline loops: CDR1 LGHNA, CDR2 YNFKEQ. This CDR3 region has 15 residues. The CDR3 is CASSQDLGGYYEQYF. CDR3 DNA: TGTGCCAGCAGCCAAGATCTCGGGGGTTACTACGAGCAGTACTTC.

This clone was counted a single time. The chain combines TRBV5-4 with TRBJ1-4, with unresolved D. V shed 4 bases and J shed 1 base, with 8 bases lying between them. The CDR3 is made up of 14 amino acids. The germline gives CDR1 SGHNT, CDR2 YYREEE (reference sequence). Written as DNA, the CDR3 is TGTGCCAGCAGCCCCGGAGGAACTAATGAAAAACTGTTTTTT. This codes for CASSPGGTNEKLFF.

The V gene is TRBV6-5, the J gene TRBJ1-3; the match to TRBD1 covers 9 bases. V was clipped by 6 bases and J by 11 bases; unmatched bases: 8. Germline values: CDR1 MNHEY, CDR2 SVGAGI. The CDR3 covers 13 residues. The CDR3 DNA is TGTGCCAGCAGCCGGGGACAGGGTGGCGCCATATATTTT. This codes for CASSRGQGGAIYF.

This chain links TRBV7-8 with TRBJ2-1; D may be TRBD1 (6 bases). The CDR3 totals 11 residues. Per the germline V gene, CDR1 is SGHVS and CDR2 is FQNEAQ. The V end lost 1 base, the J end lost 15 bases, and 10 bases lay between the germline ends. The CDR3 region is CASSLGTEAFF. CDR3 in DNA: TGTGCCAGCAGCTTAGGGACAGAGGCGTTCTTC.

V gene TRBV27 combines with J gene TRBJ2-2, with D tentatively TRBD2 (7 bases). The germline V gene has CDR1 MNHEY and CDR2 SMNVEV (reference sequence). Trimming removed 4 bases at V and 6 bases at J, with 9 bases between. There are 13 residues in the CDR3. CDR3 bases: TGTGCCAGCAGTTCCGGGGGGCCCGGGGAGCTGTTTTTT. Its protein is CASSSGGPGELFF.